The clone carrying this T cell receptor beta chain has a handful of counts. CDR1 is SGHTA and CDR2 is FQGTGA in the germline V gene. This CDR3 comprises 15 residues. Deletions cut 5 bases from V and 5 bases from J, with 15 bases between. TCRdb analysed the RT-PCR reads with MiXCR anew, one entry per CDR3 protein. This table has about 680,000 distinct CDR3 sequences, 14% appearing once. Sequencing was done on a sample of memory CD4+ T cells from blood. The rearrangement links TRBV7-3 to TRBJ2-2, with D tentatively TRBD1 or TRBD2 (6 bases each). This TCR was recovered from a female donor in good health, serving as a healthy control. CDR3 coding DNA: TGTGCCAGCAGCACGGACAGCGCGGGGACCGGGGAGCTGTTTTTT. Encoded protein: CASSTDSAGTGELFF.